The TCR beta chain described here comes from a study of blood T cell repertoires in COVID-19. Overall study context: Samples taken during acute and convalescent COVID-19 were collected in the United States, Italy and Spain. PBMCs, B-cell-depleted T cells, or T cells provided the cDNA or gDNA that made up the material.

Per germline, CDR1 SQVTM and CDR2 ANQGSEA. This CDR3 spans 14 amino acids. V gave up 4 bases and J gave up 4 bases; unmatched junction bases: 4. Original handling: Scientists estimated how many nucleated cells there were by amplifying reference gene primers. The protocol was immunoSEQ multiplex PCR, while the TCRdb copy is restricted to in-frame clones and leaves out a portion. V, J and clone size were drawn from that table, and D and trimming were deduced from the DNA. Among approximately 140,000 clones listed, 65% to 90% were seen once. Sequenced material: peripheral blood. This TCR was recovered from a man aged 65 to 85 with acute or convalescent COVID-19. V usage is TRBV29-1 and J usage is TRBJ2-2; 9 bases align to TRBD2. The CDR3 bases are TGCAGCGTTGCTAGCGGGATTCTCACCGGGGAGCTGTTTTTT. Its protein is CSVASGILTGELFF.